Each of the 7 T cell receptor beta chains below was sequenced from the same sample in a study of blood T cell repertoires in COVID-19. Clones were sequenced by immunoSEQ multiplex PCR, and TCRdb holds only the in-frame ones, with some missing. Seen here are 300,000 to 350,000 clones, around 87% observed once, and the top ten hold roughly 6.3%. Input material: peripheral blood. Receptor source: a woman in her fifties or sixties with COVID-19, enrolled during active disease.

A word on this clone: Additional DNA sequences in this sample encode the identical CDR3. The rearrangement links TRBV7-8 to TRBJ1-3; a weak D match, TRBD1 (5 bases). The V gene lost 2 bases and the J gene lost 6 bases, with 11 bases spanning the gap. Germline loops: CDR1 SGHVS, CDR2 FQNEAQ. There are 14 residues in the CDR3. CDR3 region: CASSLSPGENTIYF. Written as DNA, the CDR3 is TGTGCCAGCAGCTTATCGCCGGGGGAAAACACCATATATTTT.

This chain joins TRBV12-3 or TRBV12-4 and TRBJ1-3; D is perhaps TRBD1 (6 bases). With 5 bases removed from V and 5 bases from J, the gap between germline ends came to 10 bases. The CDR3 runs 13 residues. The DNA for the CDR3 is TGTGCCAGCAGTAGCGGACAGAGAAACACCATATATTTT. This encodes CASSSGQRNTIYF.

The rearrangement links TRBV5-1 to TRBJ2-7, with D possibly being TRBD1 (5 bases). V shed 4 bases and J shed 2 bases, with 13 bases lying between them. Per germline, CDR1 SGHRS and CDR2 YFSETQ. CDR3 size: 14 residues. The CDR3 DNA is TGCGCCAGCAGCGCCGGACACCTTCCCTACGAGCAGTACTTC. Its translation: CASSAGHLPYEQYF.

The chain joins TRBV6-4 to TRBJ1-6; TRBD1 agrees at 7 bases. The CDR3 contains 13 residues. The ends lost 5 bases at V and 10 bases at J; junction bases unmatched: 5. From germline, CDR1 is MRHNA and CDR2 SNTAGT. The CDR3 DNA follows: TGTGCCAGCAGTAGACAGGGTAGCTCACCCCTCCACTTT. This sequence encodes CASSRQGSSPLHF.

CDR3 residues: CSVTLSGRSTDTQYF. The CDR3 bases are TGCAGCGTGACCCTTAGCGGGAGGAGCACAGATACGCAGTATTTT. The chain uses TRBV29-1 and TRBJ2-3; 10 positions match TRBD2. The CDR3 covers 15 residues. Germline V gene sequence: CDR1 SQVTM, CDR2 ANQGSEA. V shed 6 bases, J shed 0 bases, and the junction held 6 bases outside the gene matches.

This sequence joins TRBV5-8 and TRBJ1-6; D is ambiguous. Germline CDR1 SGHTS, CDR2 YDEGEE. V was clipped by 7 bases and J by 4 bases, with 12 bases between them. The CDR3 contains 14 residues. In nucleotides, the CDR3 is TGTGCCAGCTCCCCGACGGGTTATAATTCACCCCTCCACTTT. Residues: CASSPTGYNSPLHF. The full variable domain, rest sourced from reference TRBV5-8 and TRBJ1-6, is EAGVTQSPTHLIKTRGQQATLRCSPISGHTSVYWYQQALGLGLQFLLWYDEGEERNRGNFPPRFSGRQFPNYSSELNVNALELEDSALYLCASSPTGYNSPLHFGNGTRLTVT.

The chain carries TRBV29-1 and TRBJ2-1; 10 bases agree with TRBD2. The CDR3 is made up of 14 amino acids. The V segment lost 7 bases and the J segment 3 bases; nucleotides outside the gene matches: 6. Germline V gives CDR1 SQVTM, CDR2 ANQGSEA. CDR3 nucleotide sequence: TGCAGCGACCGGACTAGCGGCCTCTACAATGAGCAGTTCTTC. Translating gives CSDRTSGLYNEQFF.